Listed below are T cell receptor beta chains from one sample, sequenced in a study of blood T cell repertoires in COVID-19. Measured with immunoSEQ multiplex PCR; TCRdb has only the in-frame clones, and not every one. The table has roughly 250,000 clones, about 85% seen once. The sequencing input was peripheral blood. These TCRs come from a man aged 35-49 years with acute or convalescent COVID-19. CDR3s include the opening cysteine and the closing phenylalanine or tryptophan. Fields, in order: D gene, clone size, V gene, J gene, CDR3 protein, CDR3 DNA. A D gene is named only where the DNA matches it firmly. Clone size is given for some rows only: seen once, a few or many times, or a class if the clone is expanded.

-	-	TRBV9	TRBJ1-5	CASSVDSTPNQPQHF	TGTGCCAGCAGCGTAGATTCGACACCCAATCAGCCCCAGCATTTT
-	-	TRBV28	TRBJ1-5	CASRAGTLSNQPQHF	TGTGCCAGCAGGGCCGGGACACTGAGCAATCAGCCCCAGCATTTT
TRBD1	-	TRBV9	TRBJ1-5	CASSALHRGGQPQHF	TGTGCCAGCAGCGCCCTTCACAGGGGAGGTCAGCCCCAGCATTTT
TRBD2	-	TRBV5-1	TRBJ2-3	CASSLELAGGYGTQYF	TGCGCCAGCAGCTTGGAGCTAGCGGGGGGGTACGGTACGCAGTATTTT
TRBD2	once	TRBV11-3	TRBJ2-1	CASSSTSGGAGLSEQFF	TGTGCCAGCAGCTCGACTAGCGGGGGGGCCGGATTGAGTGAGCAGTTCTTC
TRBD2	-	TRBV7-9	TRBJ2-7	CASSSSGSYEQYF	TGTGCCAGCAGCTCTAGCGGTTCTTACGAGCAGTACTTC
TRBD1	-	TRBV6-6	TRBJ1-2	CASSYHRGEGYTF	TGTGCCAGCAGTTACCACAGGGGCGAAGGCTACACCTTC
-	few	TRBV4-1	TRBJ2-7	CASSPRLALEQYF	TGCGCCAGCAGCCCCCGTTTGGCCCTCGAGCAGTACTTC
TRBD1	-	TRBV9	TRBJ1-2	CASSADQPGQGLGGYTF	TGTGCCAGCAGCGCCGACCAACCGGGACAGGGGTTAGGAGGCTACACCTTC
-	-	TRBV3-1/TRBV3-2	TRBJ1-1	CASSQPGLNTEAFF	TGTGCCAGCAGCCAACCGGGATTGAACACTGAAGCTTTCTTT
-	-	TRBV7-9	TRBJ1-6	CASSLSGSPLHF	TGTGCCAGCAGCTTATCGGGTTCACCCCTCCACTTT
-	-	TRBV30	TRBJ1-6	CAWSGEYNSPLHF	TGTGCCTGGAGTGGCGAATACAATTCACCCCTCCACTTT
-	-	TRBV12-3/TRBV12-4	TRBJ1-3	CASSLGRSYTIYF	TGTGCCAGCAGTTTAGGTCGTAGTTACACCATATATTTT
TRBD1	-	TRBV7-8	TRBJ1-2	CASSLAGTGGISYTF	TGTGCCAGCAGCTTGGCCGGGACAGGGGGCATAAGCTACACCTTC
-	-	TRBV2	TRBJ1-1	CASSVQGLGMNTEAFF	TGTGCCAGCAGTGTACAGGGCCTAGGGATGAACACTGAAGCTTTCTTT
-	-	TRBV27	TRBJ2-3	CASSLSGHYTDTQYF	TGTGCCAGCAGTTTGAGCGGCCACTACACAGATACGCAGTATTTT
-	-	TRBV6-2/TRBV6-3	TRBJ1-5	CASSYSWALNQPQHF	TGTGCCAGCAGTTACTCGTGGGCCCTAAATCAGCCCCAGCATTTT
TRBD1	-	TRBV5-1	TRBJ2-2	CASRRDRDPTNTGELFF	TGCGCCAGCAGACGAGACAGGGATCCAACGAACACCGGGGAGCTGTTTTTT
TRBD1	once	TRBV2	TRBJ2-5	CASSRQGSPQETQYF	TGTGCCAGCAGCCGACAGGGTTCCCCTCAAGAGACCCAGTACTTC
-	few	TRBV9	TRBJ1-1	CASSRQLNTEAFF	TGTGCCAGCAGCAGACAGTTAAACACTGAAGCTTTCTTT
-	once	TRBV6-2/TRBV6-3	TRBJ2-1	CASSYSVVARYNEQFF	TGTGCCAGCAGTTACAGTGTCGTAGCTAGGTACAATGAGCAGTTCTTC
TRBD2	once	TRBV5-1	TRBJ2-5	CASGLAGNHQETQYF	TGCGCCAGCGGACTAGCGGGAAACCACCAAGAGACCCAGTACTTC
-	-	TRBV30	TRBJ1-1	CAWSHGGNTEAFF	TGTGCCTGGAGCCACGGGGGGAACACTGAAGCTTTCTTT